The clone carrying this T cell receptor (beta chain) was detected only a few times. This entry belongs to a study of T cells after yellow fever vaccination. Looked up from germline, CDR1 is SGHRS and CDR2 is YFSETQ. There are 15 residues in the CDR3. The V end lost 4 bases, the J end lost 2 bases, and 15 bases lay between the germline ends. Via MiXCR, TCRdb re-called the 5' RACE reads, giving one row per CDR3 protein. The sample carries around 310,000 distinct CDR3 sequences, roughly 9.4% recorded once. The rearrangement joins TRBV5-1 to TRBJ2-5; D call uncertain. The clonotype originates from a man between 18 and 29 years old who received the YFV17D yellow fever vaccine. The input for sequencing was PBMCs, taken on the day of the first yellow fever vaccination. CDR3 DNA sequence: TGCGCCAGCAGCACCTCAAGGAGACAACAAGAGACCCAGTACTTC. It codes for CASSTSRRQQETQYF.